This T cell receptor beta chain was recovered during a study of T cells after yellow fever vaccination. For the study at large: Those fractions that held only low numbers of cells were prepared using the SMART-Seq v4 Ultra Low Input RNA kit.

Whole-study findings and limits: Relatively few clonotypes were ones that appeared in both CD4 and CD8 compartments. On re-exposure, the response was weaker but peaked faster, at day 5 versus 15.

UMIs and a universal primer site were added when TCR cDNA was made by 5'RACE template switching. TCRdb passed the 5' RACE reads through MiXCR, listing each CDR3 protein once. The sample includes around 600,000 distinct CDR3 sequences, around an eighth of them seen just once. Details on this clonotype: Antigen specificity is unknown.

The CDR3 has 15 amino acids. The germline gives CDR1 LGHDT, CDR2 YNNKEL (reference sequence). Deletions cut 7 bases from V and 9 bases from J, with 22 bases between. The sequenced sample was PBMCs, obtained on the day of the yellow fever booster vaccination. The receptor's source is a young man who received the YFV17D yellow fever vaccine. The chain uses TRBV3-1 and TRBJ2-1; a possible D gene is TRBD2 (6 bases). The CDR3 coding sequence is TGTGCCAGCACTCCGCGGGGAAGCACTGGGTTTGAGCAGTTCTTC. Translated: CASTPRGSTGFEQFF.